This T cell receptor beta chain comes out of a study of OX40 agonist ivuxolimab in advanced cancers. The CDR3 has 15 amino acids. Germline V gene data show CDR1 as SNHLY and CDR2 as FYNNEI. V was trimmed by 3 bases and J by 3 bases, leaving 14 bases between them. Some clones are missing from TCRdb's copy, which holds only in-frame ones; the method was immunoSEQ multiplex PCR. This table has 46,000 or so clones, around 87% appearing once. The receptor was derived from an adult with an advanced solid tumor such as melanoma, head and neck, liver or kidney cancer. The J gene is TRBJ1-1, the V gene TRBV2; D unresolved. Sample: CD4+ or CD8+ T cells sorted from blood, taken in a trial of the OX40 agonist ivuxolimab. The CDR3 reads CASSDELLPYTEAFF. The CDR3 nucleotides are TGTGCCAGCAGTGACGAGCTCCTCCCGTACACTGAAGCTTTCTTT.